One and the same sample provided the 15 T cell receptor beta chains below, sequenced in a study of T cell responses to AZD1222 COVID-19 vaccine. Method: immunoSEQ multiplex PCR; TCRdb's copy keeps in-frame clones and lacks some. The table has more than 150,000 clones, approximately 87% seen once. The specimen was peripheral blood, collected on day 0 of MenACWY control vaccination. Receptor source: an adult in good health.

The chain employs TRBV5-5 and TRBJ1-3, with a weak D call TRBD1 (6 bases). The CDR3 runs 15 residues. The V end was cut by 4 bases, the J end by 0 bases, with 11 bases between. Germline V gives CDR1 SGHKS, CDR2 YYEKEE (reference sequence). The CDR3 DNA follows: TGTGCCAGCAGCAAACAGGGAAGCTCTGGAAACACCATATATTTT. Amino acid sequence: CASSKQGSSGNTIYF.

This chain links TRBV3-1 (or the pseudogene TRBV3-2) with TRBJ2-5; tentative D call: TRBD2 (5 bases). The CDR3 totals 12 residues. The V gene lost 3 bases and the J gene lost 5 bases, with 7 bases spanning the gap. Germline CDR1 LGHDT, CDR2 YNNKEL (reference sequence). CDR3 bases: TGTGCCAGCAGCCAGGAGGAGGAGACCCAGTACTTC. Translating gives CASSQEEETQYF.

The V gene is TRBV5-1, the J gene TRBJ1-3, with TRBD1 identical over 8 bases. The CDR3 is 13 residues long. V shed 2 bases and J 8 bases; nucleotides not matched to a gene: 3. The germline gives CDR1 SGHRS, CDR2 YFSETQ. The CDR3 protein is CASSFGQGDTIYF. Here the CDR3 DNA reads TGCGCCAGCAGCTTCGGACAGGGTGACACCATATATTTT.

The chain recombines TRBV6-1 with TRBJ2-3; TRBD1 might be the D (6 bases). CDR1 MNHNS and CDR2 SASEGT come from the germline V gene. This CDR3 has 14 residues. V was trimmed by 1 base and J by 6 bases, leaving 11 bases between them. CDR3 DNA sequence: TGTGCCAGCAGTGAAGGTCAGGGGAGCGATACGCAGTATTTT. Translation: CASSEGQGSDTQYF.

This clone was seen a handful of times. The rearrangement links TRBV28 to TRBJ2-1, with D possibly TRBD2 on 5 matching bases. Germline loops: CDR1 MDHEN, CDR2 SYDVKM. V was shortened by 4 bases and J by 6 bases, with 16 bases between the two germline ends. The CDR3 is 15 amino acids. The CDR3 is CASSSSDSTVNEQFF. Written as DNA, the CDR3 is TGTGCCAGCAGTTCATCGGACTCCACGGTCAATGAGCAGTTCTTC.

The gene calls are TRBV6-5 and TRBJ2-7; D gene ambiguous. This CDR3 contains 14 residues. V was cut by 1 base and J by 3 bases, with 10 bases left in between. CDR1 and CDR2 (germline): MNHEY, SVGAGI. In DNA, the CDR3 is TGTGCCAGCAGTTACTACGGTGGAAGCTACGAGCAGTACTTC. Translation gives CASSYYGGSYEQYF.

Only one count was recorded for this clone. An end of the junction does not agree with germline; a read error may underlie this. The rearrangement uses TRBV9 and TRBJ1-4; weak D call: TRBD1 (6 bases). The CDR3 has 14 amino acids. Germline CDR1 and CDR2: SGDLS and YYNGEE. The CDR3 DNA reads as TGTGCCAGCAGTGTAGGGGGAACTAATGAAAAACTGTTTTTT. It specifies CASSVGGTNEKLFF.

This clone was counted only a few times. This CDR3 reads CAWRPQGNQPQHF. DNA of the CDR3: TGTGCCTGGAGGCCACAGGGAAATCAGCCCCAGCATTTT. The chain is built from TRBV30 and TRBJ1-5; possibly TRBD1 for D (6 bases). The germline V gene encodes CDR1 GTSNPN and CDR2 SVGIG (reference sequence). The V end was cut by 3 bases, the J end by 4 bases, with 10 bases between. CDR3 length: 13 residues.

The chain carries TRBV4-3 and TRBJ1-1, with D perhaps matching TRBD1 (5 bases). With 6 bases removed from V and 1 base from J, the gap between germline ends came to 12 bases. There are 14 residues in the CDR3. Germline CDR1 and CDR2: LGHNA and YSLEER. The CDR3 coding sequence is TGCGCCAGCAGTCAAACAACAGGGAACACTGAAGCTTTCTTT. It specifies CASSQTTGNTEAFF.

This rearrangement joins TRBV6-5 to TRBJ2-5, with D unclear. Trimming shortened V by 6 bases and J by 13 bases, and 18 bases separated the two germline ends. Germline lookup yields CDR1 MNHEY and CDR2 SVGAGI. The CDR3 totals 12 residues. The CDR3 DNA is TGTGCCAGCAGCCATCCTACACCTCAGTGGTACTTC. As protein: CASSHPTPQWYF.

The V gene is TRBV28, the J gene TRBJ2-1; D is possibly TRBD2 (6 bases). The germline V gene encodes CDR1 MDHEN and CDR2 SYDVKM. The CDR3 spans 15 residues. Trimming took 5 bases from V and 0 from J, leaving 11 bases between them. CDR3 protein: CASSRGLSSYNEQFF. DNA of the CDR3: TGTGCCAGCAGTAGGGGACTTAGCTCCTACAATGAGCAGTTCTTC.

DNA of the CDR3: TGTGCCAGCAGCTTTCAAGGCGCTGGAAACACCATATATTTT. Amino acid sequence: CASSFQGAGNTIYF. The chain employs TRBV5-4 and TRBJ1-3, with unresolved D. V was shortened by 2 bases and J by 2 bases, with 8 bases between the two germline ends. Germline lookup yields CDR1 SGHNT and CDR2 YYREEE (reference sequence). CDR3 length: 14 amino acids.

This chain connects TRBV12-5 to TRBJ1-1; D remains unclear. CDR1 LGHNT and CDR2 FRNRAP come from the germline V gene. V dropped 7 bases and J dropped 8 bases, with 11 bases sitting between them. This CDR3 spans 11 amino acids. The CDR3 is CASDYRGEAFF. The CDR3 DNA reads as TGTGCTAGTGATTACAGAGGGGAAGCTTTCTTT. Filled out from reference TRBV12-5 and TRBJ1-1, the complete variable domain reads DARVTQTPRHKVTEMGQEVTMRCQPILGHNTVFWYRQTMMQGLELLAYFRNRAPLDDSGMPKDRFSAEMPDATLATLKIQPSEPRDSAVYFCASDYRGEAFFGQGTRLTVV.

This chain joins TRBV18 and TRBJ2-7, with 9 bases identical to TRBD2. CDR3 length: 13 residues. V shed 6 bases, J shed 2 bases, and the junction held 2 bases outside the gene matches. Germline V gene lookup returns CDR1 KGHSH and CDR2 LQKENI. In DNA form, the CDR3 reads TGTGCCAGCTCGGGCGGGGGGGCCTACGAGCAGTACTTC. Translating gives CASSGGGAYEQYF. The full variable domain, in which reference TRBV18 and TRBJ2-7 provide the parts outside the CDR3, is NAGVMQNPRHLVRRRGQEARLRCSPMKGHSHVYWYRQLPEEGLKFMVYLQKENIIDESGMPKERFSAEFPKEGPSILRIQQVVRGDSAAYFCASSGGGAYEQYFGPGTRLTVT.

This rearrangement joins TRBV7-3 to TRBJ2-1; D unresolved. Germline loops: CDR1 SGHTA, CDR2 FQGTGA. CDR3 length equals 16 residues. Trimming took off 2 bases at V and 0 bases at J, with 11 bases between the two ends. CDR3 protein: CASSLEGSSSYNEQFF. The CDR3, as DNA: TGTGCCAGCAGCTTAGAAGGAAGTAGCTCCTACAATGAGCAGTTCTTC. Filled out from reference TRBV7-3 and TRBJ2-1, the complete variable domain reads GAGVSQTPSNKVTEKGKYVELRCDPISGHTALYWYRQSLGQGPEFLIYFQGTGAADDSGLPNDRFFAVRPEGSVSTLKIQRTERGDSAVYLCASSLEGSSSYNEQFFGPGTRLTVL.